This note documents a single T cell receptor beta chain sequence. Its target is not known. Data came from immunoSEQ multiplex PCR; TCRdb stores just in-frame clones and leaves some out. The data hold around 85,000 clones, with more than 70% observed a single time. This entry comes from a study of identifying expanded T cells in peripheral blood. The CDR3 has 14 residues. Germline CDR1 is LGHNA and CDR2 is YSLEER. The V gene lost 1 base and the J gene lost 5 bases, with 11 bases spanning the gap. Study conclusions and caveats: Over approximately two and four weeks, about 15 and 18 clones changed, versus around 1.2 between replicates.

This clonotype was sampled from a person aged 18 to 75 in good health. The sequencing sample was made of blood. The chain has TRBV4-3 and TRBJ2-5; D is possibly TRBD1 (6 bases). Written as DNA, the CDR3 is TGCGCCAGCAGCCAAGGGCCCCAGGGGGAGACCCAGTACTTC. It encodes CASSQGPQGETQYF.